The T cell receptor (beta chain) under discussion was sequenced for a study of CD8 T cells in ankylosing spondylitis. Broader study findings: Within peripheral blood, clones linked to disease were CD8+ and relatively rare.

Each TCR beta library was made by quantitative 5'-RACE that incorporated molecular barcodes. TCRdb analysed the 5' RACE reads with MiXCR anew, one entry per CDR3 protein. In the table there are hundreds of thousands of distinct CDR3 sequences, about 10% of which are singletons. This clonotype was seen more than once but under ten times. Its antigen is unknown. V shed 1 base, J shed 6 bases, and the junction held 7 bases outside the gene matches. The germline gives CDR1 SGHVS, CDR2 FNYEAQ. The CDR3 length is 16 residues. Sequenced material: blood, either unsorted or a sorted T cell fraction (not recorded which). The chain carries TRBV7-6 and TRBJ2-1; TRBD1 aligns across 9 bases. The receptor's source is a male donor with ankylosing spondylitis or in good health (not recorded which). The CDR3: CASSLVVGTGRNEQFF. The CDR3 DNA follows: TGTGCCAGCAGCTTAGTTGTCGGGACAGGGCGCAATGAGCAGTTCTTC.